Following are 27 T cell receptor beta chains from one sample sequenced in a study of cytomegalovirus exposure and HLA in healthy donors. Amplification used 60 Vbeta primers and 13 Jbeta primers. TCRdb's table, derived via immunoSEQ multiplex PCR, lists solely in-frame clones and lacks some. This table holds 85,000 to 110,000 clones. The specimen was PBMCs. Receptors were obtained from a man aged 40-55 years in good health and CMV-seronegative.

This chain links TRBV19 with TRBJ1-1, with D maybe TRBD1 (5 bases). CDR1 and CDR2 from the germline V gene are LNHDA and SQIVND (reference sequence). This CDR3 has 15 residues. The V and J ends lost 5 bases and 8 bases respectively, with 21 bases between them. This chain's CDR3 is CASSATGTGASEAFF. Here the CDR3 DNA reads TGTGCCAGTAGTGCCACCGGGACTGGGGCCTCCGAAGCTTTCTTT.

This chain uses TRBV4-1 with TRBJ2-7, with 7 bases lining up with TRBD1. This CDR3 has 14 amino acids. Losses at the gene ends were 4 bases for V and 2 bases for J; bases not matched to a gene: 5. Per the germline V gene, CDR1 is MGHRA and CDR2 is YSYEKL. In DNA form, the CDR3 reads TGCGCCAGCAGCCTCAGGACAGGAACCTACGAGCAGTACTTC. Its protein product is CASSLRTGTYEQYF.

This rearrangement joins TRBV7-2 to TRBJ1-6, with D maybe TRBD1 (5 bases). Germline-derived CDR1 and CDR2 are SGHTA and FQGNSA. The CDR3 loop spans 13 amino acids. The V and J ends lost 5 bases and 9 bases respectively, with 11 bases between them. The CDR3 nucleotides are TGTGCCAGCAGCACCAGGGTAGCTTCACCCCTCCACTTT. It specifies CASSTRVASPLHF.

The chain links TRBV7-9 to TRBJ2-2, with D perhaps TRBD2 (6 bases). Trimming removed 2 bases from V and 4 bases from J, with 14 bases in between. Germline CDR1 SEHNR, CDR2 FQNEAQ (reference sequence). CDR3 length: 16 amino acids. In DNA form, the CDR3 reads TGTGCCAGCAGCTTAAGCGGGTCAACCCCCACCGGGGAGCTGTTTTTT. Amino acid sequence: CASSLSGSTPTGELFF.

The chain links TRBV5-6 to TRBJ1-2; 8 nucleotides line up with TRBD1. Unmatched junction bases numbered 4, after V lost 4 bases and J lost 2 bases. The germline V gene encodes CDR1 SGHDT and CDR2 YYEEEE. CDR3 length: 14 residues. The CDR3 reads CASSPGQDNYGYTF. CDR3 sequence (DNA): TGTGCCAGCAGCCCGGGACAGGACAACTATGGCTACACCTTC. Supplemented by reference TRBV5-6 and TRBJ1-2, the full variable domain reads DAGVTQSPTHLIKTRGQQVTLRCSPKSGHDTVSWYQQALGQGPQFIFQYYEEEERQRGNFPDRFSGHQFPNYSSELNVNALLLGDSALYLCASSPGQDNYGYTFGSGTRLTVV.

The J gene is TRBJ1-2, the V gene TRBV28; no firm D call. Trimming cost V 5 bases and J 4 bases, with 20 bases left between them. Germline CDR1 reads MDHEN; CDR2 reads SYDVKM. This CDR3 spans 16 amino acids. CDR3 amino acids: CASSATDKGLLYGYTF. DNA of the CDR3: TGTGCCAGCAGTGCGACCGATAAAGGACTGCTCTATGGCTACACCTTC.

V is TRBV11-2 and J is TRBJ2-5; D perhaps matches TRBD2 (5 bases). The ends were cut back, 4 bases at V and 2 bases at J, with 11 bases in the middle. The length of the CDR3 is 14 residues. CDR1 and CDR2 from the germline V gene are SGHAT and FQNNGV. CDR3 loop: CASSWRTGQETQYF. The CDR3 DNA reads as TGTGCCAGCAGCTGGAGGACTGGACAAGAGACCCAGTACTTC.

J is TRBJ2-5 and V is TRBV7-2; 10 nucleotides align to TRBD1. The CDR3 is 17 amino acids. V was pared by 5 bases and J by 1 base, with 10 bases of the junction left unmatched. Per the germline V gene, CDR1 is SGHTA and CDR2 is FQGNSA. CDR3 loop: CASSLTGTGAGQETQYF. The DNA of the CDR3 is TGTGCCAGCAGCCTGACCGGGACAGGGGCTGGCCAAGAGACCCAGTACTTC.

The rearrangement uses TRBV7-8 and TRBJ1-3, with D unresolved. CDR1 is SGHVS and CDR2 is FQNEAQ in the germline V gene. Trimming pared 1 base from V and 4 bases from J, leaving 11 bases between. CDR3 length: 15 amino acids. The CDR3 region has the DNA TGTGCCAGCAGCTTAGGGCCAGGTCAAGGAAACACCATATATTTT. Its translation is CASSLGPGQGNTIYF.

The gene calls are TRBV5-1 and TRBJ1-2; D possibly corresponds to TRBD1 (6 bases). Trimming removed 3 bases from V and 4 bases from J, with 13 bases in between. This CDR3 spans 14 amino acids. CDR1 and CDR2 (germline): SGHRS, YFSETQ. CDR3 bases: TGCGCCAGCAGCTACCGGGACATGACCTATGGCTACACCTTC. It yields the protein CASSYRDMTYGYTF.

CDR3: CASSPTGVPGYTF. The CDR3 coding sequence is TGTGCCAGCAGCCCCACAGGGGTTCCTGGCTACACCTTC. The chain carries TRBV5-4 and TRBJ1-2, with 7 bases aligning to TRBD1. CDR1 is SGHNT and CDR2 is YYREEE in the germline V gene (reference sequence). V lost 4 bases, J lost 7 bases, and 7 bases stayed unmatched. This CDR3 has 13 residues.

The chain recombines TRBV10-3 with TRBJ2-1, with a weak D call TRBD2 (5 bases). Trimming removed 6 bases from V and 5 bases from J, with 14 bases in between. The germline V gene has CDR1 ENHRY and CDR2 SYGVKD. This CDR3 has 14 amino acids. The CDR3 loop is CAIRSRAGDNEQFF. CDR3 nucleotide sequence: TGTGCCATCAGGTCGAGGGCTGGAGACAATGAGCAGTTCTTC.

This sequence joins TRBV30 and TRBJ1-5; D call uncertain. Germline CDR1 and CDR2: GTSNPN and SVGIG (reference sequence). The CDR3 runs 13 residues. The V end was cut by 1 base, the J end by 2 bases, with 6 bases between. CDR3 DNA: TGTGCCTGGAGTGGGGCAGGCAATCAGCCCCAGCATTTT. Its protein is CAWSGAGNQPQHF.

The rearrangement links TRBV5-6 to TRBJ2-7; 8 positions match TRBD2. CDR3 length: 15 residues. V dropped 2 bases and J dropped 5; count of bases not matched to a gene: 9. Germline lookup yields CDR1 SGHDT and CDR2 YYEEEE. CDR3 loop: CASSFPAGGAHEQYF. The CDR3, as DNA: TGTGCCAGCAGCTTTCCCGCGGGGGGCGCCCACGAGCAGTACTTC.

This chain joins TRBV7-9 and TRBJ1-2; D is uncertain. There are 16 residues in the CDR3. V was trimmed by 5 bases and J by 4 bases, leaving 20 bases between them. Germline loops: CDR1 SEHNR, CDR2 FQNEAQ (reference sequence). The CDR3 nucleotides read TGTGCCAGCAGCGCAAACCCCCAACAGAGATCCTATGGCTACACCTTC. Protein: CASSANPQQRSYGYTF.

Remarks on this clone: This same CDR3 is encoded by further DNA sequences in the sample. The V and J genes are TRBV14 and TRBJ1-2; the match to TRBD1 covers 9 bases. Looked up from germline, CDR1 is SGHDN and CDR2 is FVKESK. This CDR3 is built from 13 residues. The trim removed 4 bases at V and 6 bases at J, leaving 3 bases unmatched. The CDR3 DNA follows: TGTGCCAGCAGCCCAAGGACAGGGGATGGCTACACCTTC. Amino acids: CASSPRTGDGYTF.

The genes are TRBV18 and TRBJ2-6; a weak D match, TRBD2 (6 bases). The CDR3 contains 14 residues. Between the trimmed V and J ends, which lost 6 bases and 4 bases, there was a span of 10 bases. Germline V CDR1 and CDR2: KGHSH, LQKENI. The CDR3 here is CASSRRGGANVLTF. The DNA for the CDR3 is TGTGCCAGCTCCCGGCGGGGAGGGGCCAACGTCCTGACTTTC.

This chain links TRBV9 with TRBJ2-7; D is possibly TRBD2 (5 bases). The germline V and J ends were trimmed by 4 bases and 0 bases, with 11 bases remaining between them. CDR1 and CDR2 (germline): SGDLS, YYNGEE. CDR3 length equals 14 residues. The CDR3 DNA sequence: TGTGCCAGCAGCCAAGCCGCGGGCTCCTACGAGCAGTACTTC. Translated, it gives CASSQAAGSYEQYF.

The gene calls are TRBV27 and TRBJ2-1, with 7 bases that match TRBD2. Germline V CDR1 and CDR2: MNHEY, SMNVEV (reference sequence). The CDR3 runs 16 residues. With V trimmed by 3 bases and J by 3 bases, 8 bases remained unmatched. The CDR3: CASSFLQAGYYNEQFF. The CDR3 DNA sequence: TGTGCCAGCAGTTTTCTTCAAGCGGGGTACTACAATGAGCAGTTCTTC.

The J gene is TRBJ2-7, the V gene TRBV15; 7 positions match TRBD2. CDR1 and CDR2 from the germline V gene are LNHNV and YYDKDF (reference sequence). The junction had 8 bases not matched to a gene; V was cut back by 1 base and J by 2 bases. The CDR3 covers 16 residues. Here the CDR3 DNA reads TGTGCCACCAGCAGAGGTGGGTCCGGGACTACCTACGAGCAGTACTTC. Translated, it gives CATSRGGSGTTYEQYF. The whole variable domain, remainder taken from reference TRBV15 and TRBJ2-7, is DAMVIQNPRYQVTQFGKPVTLSCSQTLNHNVMYWYQQKSSQAPKLLFHYYDKDFNNEADTPDNFQSRRPNTSFCFLDIRSPGLGDTAMYLCATSRGGSGTTYEQYFGPGTRLTVT.

The rearrangement joins TRBV29-1 to TRBJ2-2; 9 bases are a match to TRBD1. The ends lost 6 bases at V and 4 bases at J; junction bases unmatched: 6. Germline values: CDR1 SQVTM, CDR2 ANQGSEA. This CDR3 region has 14 residues. CDR3 sequence reads: CSVGTGSVTGELFF. The CDR3 DNA sequence: TGCAGCGTAGGGACAGGGTCTGTCACCGGGGAGCTGTTTTTT.

The chain carries TRBV9 and TRBJ2-2; 9 bases map to TRBD1. The V and J ends lost 3 bases and 10 bases, in that order; junction bases with no gene match: 10. Looked up from germline, CDR1 is SGDLS and CDR2 is YYNGEE. The CDR3 loop spans 15 amino acids. The CDR3 loop reads CASSATGTGTSELFF. The CDR3 DNA follows: TGTGCCAGCAGCGCCACCGGGACAGGGACTTCGGAGCTGTTTTTT.

The CDR3 DNA reads as TGTGCCAGCAGTTCCAACGGGATCTCCTACAATGAGCAGTTCTTC. Translated: CASSSNGISYNEQFF. This rearrangement joins TRBV28 to TRBJ2-1, with a weak D call TRBD2 (5 bases). V lost 4 bases and J 0 bases, leaving 10 bases between the germline ends. The germline gives CDR1 MDHEN, CDR2 SYDVKM. The CDR3 runs 15 residues.

The V gene is TRBV19, the J gene TRBJ1-4, with D unclear. Germline-derived CDR1 and CDR2 are LNHDA and SQIVND (reference sequence). V lost 2 bases to trimming and J lost 4 bases, with 17 bases between them. The CDR3 is 17 amino acids. As DNA, the CDR3 is TGTGCCAGTAGTATAAACTCGAGGAGCAGCCTTAATGAAAAACTGTTTTTT. This codes for CASSINSRSSLNEKLFF.

This sequence joins TRBV5-4 and TRBJ2-6; D unclear. The CDR3 is made up of 15 amino acids. Trimming shortened V by 0 bases and J by 1 base, and 5 bases separated the two germline ends. CDR1 SGHNT and CDR2 YYREEE come from the germline V gene (reference sequence). The DNA for the CDR3 is TGTGCCAGCAGCTTGGGGCTGTCTGGGGCCAACGTCCTGACTTTC. Protein sequence: CASSLGLSGANVLTF.

This chain connects TRBV5-1 to TRBJ2-1; 12 bases match TRBD2. The CDR3 spans 17 residues. Germline V lookup: CDR1 SGHRS, CDR2 YFSETQ. V lost 5 bases to trimming and J lost 2 bases; unmatched junction nucleotides: 8. This CDR3 is CASRHLLAGGPYNEQFF. The CDR3 coding sequence is TGCGCCAGCAGGCACCTCCTAGCGGGGGGGCCCTACAATGAGCAGTTCTTC.

The rearrangement links TRBV5-6 to TRBJ2-5, with 9 bases aligning to TRBD2. This CDR3 is built from 15 residues. V shed 4 bases and J 4 bases; nucleotides not matched to a gene: 8. Germline assignment: CDR1 SGHDT and CDR2 YYEEEE. The CDR3 nucleotides are TGTGCCAGCAGCAGTAGCGGGAGAGGTGGAGAGACCCAGTACTTC. It is translated as CASSSSGRGGETQYF.